This T cell receptor (beta chain) is drawn from a study of shared clonotypes between healthy human individuals. Study in general: The study used three CD4 naive, three CD4 memory, two CD8 naive and one CD8 memory plate per donor.

Memory CD4+ cells were the fraction left after CD45RA+ naive selection. As for this clone: What it binds is not known.

Germline loops: CDR1 SEHNR, CDR2 FQNEAQ (reference sequence). V was shortened by 5 bases and J by 5 bases, with 10 bases between the two germline ends. This CDR3 spans 12 amino acids. Under the authors' procedure: ImmunoSEQ yielded junction-only sequences lacking quality scores, so filtering differed. Generated by immunoSEQ multiplex PCR, the TCRdb table keeps only in-frame clones and is missing some. The D gene and trimming were derived from the DNA, and the V and J assignments and clone size from that table. The repertoire holds under 1,100,000 clones, about four fifths seen once, with around 0.6% in the top ten. Study conclusions and caveats: At large depth, rarefaction still showed sorted-subset sequencing to be incomplete.

Sequenced input: memory CD4+ T cells from PBMCs. Subset of the sample: CD45RA-negative fraction. The chain has TRBV7-9 and TRBJ2-7; tentatively, D is TRBD1 (5 bases). This TCR was recovered from a man between 18 and 35 years old in good health. Some clones in this sample may be carry-over from other donors' samples. This CDR3 reads CASSKWGNEQYF. In nucleotides, the CDR3 is TGTGCCAGCAGCAAATGGGGCAACGAGCAGTACTTC.